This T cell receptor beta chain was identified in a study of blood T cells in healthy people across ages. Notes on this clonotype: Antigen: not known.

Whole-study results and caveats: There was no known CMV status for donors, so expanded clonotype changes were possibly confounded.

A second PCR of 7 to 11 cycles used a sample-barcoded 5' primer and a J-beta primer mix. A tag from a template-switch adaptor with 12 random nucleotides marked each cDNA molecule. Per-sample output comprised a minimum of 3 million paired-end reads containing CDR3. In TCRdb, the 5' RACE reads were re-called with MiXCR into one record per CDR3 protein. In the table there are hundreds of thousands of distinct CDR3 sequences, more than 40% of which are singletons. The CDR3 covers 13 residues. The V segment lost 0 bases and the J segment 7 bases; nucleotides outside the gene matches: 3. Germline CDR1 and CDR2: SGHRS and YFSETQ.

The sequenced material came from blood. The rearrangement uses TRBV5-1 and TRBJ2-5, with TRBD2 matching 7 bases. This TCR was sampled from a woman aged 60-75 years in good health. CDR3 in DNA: TGCGCCAGCAGCTTGGGGGAGGGGACGACCCAGTACTTC. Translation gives CASSLGEGTTQYF.